Listed below are T cell receptor beta chains from one sample, sequenced in a study of shared clonotypes between healthy human individuals. Data came from immunoSEQ multiplex PCR; TCRdb stores just in-frame clones and leaves some out. The sample yields nearly 2 million clones, about 95% seen once. The specimen sequenced was naive CD8+ T cells sorted from blood. The receptors shown here come from a man between 18 and 29 years old in good health. Each CDR3 is given with its conserved first and last residue. D genes are given only for firm matches. Not all rows give a size; the values are once, few, many and, for expanded clones, a class.

j_gene	d_gene	v_gene	abundance	CDR3aa	CDR3nt
TRBJ1-2	TRBD1	TRBV9	-	CASSEGTEILNYGYTF	TGTGCCAGCAGCGAGGGGACAGAAATACTAAACTATGGCTACACCTTC
TRBJ2-1	TRBD2	TRBV28	-	CASSTGTSGVKVQFF	TGTGCCAGCAGTACCGGGACTAGCGGAGTCAAGGTGCAGTTCTTC
TRBJ2-1	-	TRBV5-4	-	CASSGTANEQFF	TGTGCCAGCAGTGGGACTGCCAATGAGCAGTTCTTC
TRBJ2-7	-	TRBV9	-	CASSSPSGGLEQYF	TGTGCCAGCAGCTCTCCTAGTGGGGGCCTCGAGCAGTACTTC
TRBJ2-2	-	TRBV29-1	-	CSVEEGETGMTGELFF	TGCAGCGTTGAAGAAGGGGAAACAGGGATGACCGGGGAGCTGTTTTTT
TRBJ2-7	-	TRBV5-5	-	CASSLEPSVSYEQYF	TGTGCCAGCAGCTTGGAGCCAAGTGTTTCCTACGAGCAGTACTTC
TRBJ2-1	TRBD1	TRBV4-1	-	CASSQALQGNNEQFF	TGCGCCAGCAGCCAAGCGTTACAGGGGAACAATGAGCAGTTCTTC
TRBJ2-6	TRBD1	TRBV10-1	-	CASSPGQLISGANVLTF	TGCGCCAGCAGCCCGGGACAGTTGATCTCTGGGGCCAACGTCCTGACTTTC
TRBJ1-2	-	TRBV6-1	-	CASSEGQGWRDYGYTF	TGTGCCAGCAGTGAAGGTCAGGGGTGGAGGGACTATGGCTACACCTTC
TRBJ2-4	TRBD1	TRBV6-5	-	CASTNYRDRNIQYF	TGTGCCAGCACCAACTACCGGGACAGAAACATTCAGTACTTC
TRBJ2-7	TRBD2	TRBV4-3	-	CASSQDGLAGGYEQYF	TGCGCCAGCAGCCAAGATGGTCTAGCGGGGGGTTACGAGCAGTACTTC
TRBJ2-7	TRBD2	TRBV30	-	CAWSLTSSWGSSYEQYF	TGTGCCTGGAGTTTGACTAGCAGTTGGGGAAGCTCCTACGAGCAGTACTTC
TRBJ2-7	TRBD1	TRBV5-4	once	CASSIGQGVSYEQYF	TGTGCCAGCAGCATCGGACAGGGCGTATCCTACGAGCAGTACTTC
TRBJ1-2	-	TRBV6-5	-	CASSYLDGGGYGYTF	TGTGCCAGCAGTTACTTAGACGGCGGCGGGTATGGCTACACCTTC
TRBJ2-7	-	TRBV13	-	CASSLEVGEQYF	TGTGCCAGCAGCTTAGAAGTTGGGGAGCAGTACTTC
TRBJ2-7	-	TRBV6-6	-	CASSYSIGQGSYEQYF	TGTGCCAGCAGTTACTCGATAGGGCAGGGCTCCTACGAGCAGTACTTC
TRBJ2-7	-	TRBV27	-	CASSTDGTYEQYF	TGTGCCAGCAGTACGGACGGCACCTACGAGCAGTACTTC
TRBJ1-2	TRBD1	TRBV10-2	-	CASSGDRGYGYTF	TGCGCCAGCAGCGGGGACAGGGGGTATGGCTACACCTTC
TRBJ2-3	-	TRBV27	-	CASSSPPPDTQYF	TGTGCCAGCAGTTCCCCCCCTCCAGATACGCAGTATTTT
TRBJ1-1	-	TRBV6-6	-	CASSYLTGMNTEAFF	TGTGCCAGCAGTTACCTTACAGGGATGAACACTGAAGCTTTCTTT
TRBJ1-5	-	TRBV30	once	CAWSEVQGSQPQHF	TGTGCCTGGAGTGAGGTTCAGGGGAGTCAGCCCCAGCATTTT
TRBJ2-7	TRBD2	TRBV10-1	-	CASSDRGEAGYEQYF	TGCGCCAGCAGTGACCGGGGGGAGGCAGGCTACGAGCAGTACTTC